A single sample is the source of the 18 T cell receptor beta chains below, sequenced in a study of cytomegalovirus exposure and HLA in healthy donors. Primers for the PCR totalled 60 Vbeta and 13 Jbeta. Data came from immunoSEQ multiplex PCR; TCRdb stores just in-frame clones and leaves some out. The sample holds around 150,000 clones; approximately 9% are singletons and the top ten take 1.5% to 2%. The sample comprised PBMCs. Every receptor here comes from a male donor in good health and CMV-seronegative.

The chain employs TRBV7-9 and TRBJ1-3; D is unresolved. V lost 2 bases and J lost 0, with 11 bases in between. CDR3 length: 16 residues. The V gene's germline CDR1 is SEHNR and CDR2 FQNEAQ (reference sequence). CDR3 loop: CASSLFGGNSGNTIYF. The CDR3, as DNA: TGTGCCAGCAGCTTATTCGGCGGGAACTCTGGAAACACCATATATTTT.

This clone has a handful of counts. The chain is built from TRBV2 and TRBJ2-5, with D tentatively TRBD2 (6 bases). This CDR3 spans 12 amino acids. Trimming took off 7 bases at V and 4 bases at J, with 10 bases between the two ends. Germline V gene lookup returns CDR1 SNHLY and CDR2 FYNNEI. CDR3 bases: TGTGCCAGCAAACTGGAGGGAGAGACCCAGTACTTC. Amino acid sequence: CASKLEGETQYF.

This clone has more than one count but fewer than ten. This sequence joins TRBV9 and TRBJ1-4; D is perhaps TRBD1 (6 bases). Trimming removed 4 bases at V and 4 bases at J, with 20 bases between. The CDR3 runs to 17 residues. Germline V CDR1 and CDR2: SGDLS, YYNGEE. The CDR3 nucleotides read TGTGCCAGCAGCCGGAGATCCTCCGGGACAATTAATGAAAAACTGTTTTTT. Encoded protein: CASSRRSSGTINEKLFF.

The sample holds a few counts of this clone. The J gene is TRBJ2-7, the V gene TRBV29-1; D might be TRBD1 (6 bases). Germline lookup yields CDR1 SQVTM and CDR2 ANQGSEA. The CDR3 contains 14 residues. Between the trimmed V and J ends, which lost 4 bases and 0 bases, there was a span of 13 bases. The CDR3 nucleotides read TGCAGCGTTGGTGGGGGCGTGAGCTCCTACGAGCAGTACTTC. It is translated as CSVGGGVSSYEQYF.

This clone was observed a handful of times. The chain employs TRBV7-9 and TRBJ1-3, with a tentative D call TRBD1 (5 bases). This CDR3 is built from 18 residues. V gave up 5 bases and J gave up 0 bases, with 20 bases separating them. Looked up from germline, CDR1 is SEHNR and CDR2 is FQNEAQ (reference sequence). Here the CDR3 DNA reads TGTGCCAGCAGCCTCCAAAAGCCAGGGACTCGCTCTGGAAACACCATATATTTT. Protein: CASSLQKPGTRSGNTIYF.

The chain combines TRBV2 with TRBJ2-2; 9 bases line up with TRBD2. The ends lost 4 bases at V and 6 bases at J; junction bases unmatched: 15. Germline V CDR1 and CDR2: SNHLY, FYNNEI. The CDR3 length is 18 residues. CDR3 protein: CASSVQALAGVGAGELFF. The DNA of the CDR3 is TGTGCCAGCAGTGTGCAAGCATTAGCGGGAGTGGGGGCCGGGGAGCTGTTTTTT.

The CDR3: CASIATGYQPQHF. In DNA form, the CDR3 reads TGTGCCAGCATCGCGACAGGCTATCAGCCCCAGCATTTT. J is TRBJ1-5 and V is TRBV6-1, with D perhaps TRBD1 (6 bases). This CDR3 has 13 residues. Looked up from germline, CDR1 is MNHNS and CDR2 is SASEGT. V was cut by 7 bases and J by 5 bases, with 12 bases left in between.

The chain links TRBV27 to TRBJ2-1, with D perhaps TRBD2 (6 bases). V dropped 0 bases and J dropped 8 bases, with 8 bases sitting between them. This CDR3 contains 13 residues. Germline values: CDR1 MNHEY, CDR2 SMNVEV (reference sequence). The CDR3 sequence: CASSLSEGHEQFF. The CDR3 DNA follows: TGTGCCAGCAGTTTATCGGAGGGGCATGAGCAGTTCTTC.

V is TRBV14 and J is TRBJ1-2; 12 nucleotides line up with TRBD1. CDR3 size: 16 residues. The germline V gene has CDR1 SGHDN and CDR2 FVKESK. J was trimmed by 3 bases and V by 2 bases; bases with no gene match: 4. The CDR3 sequence is CASSQTGTGGHYGYTF. The CDR3 DNA follows: TGTGCCAGCAGCCAAACCGGGACAGGGGGCCACTATGGCTACACCTTC.

This clone was counted between two and nine times. The V call is TRBV6-5, the J call TRBJ1-2; TRBD1 matches 10 bases. The CDR3 spans 13 residues. V shed 6 bases, J shed 5 bases, and the junction held 3 bases outside the gene matches. The germline gives CDR1 MNHEY, CDR2 SVGAGI. CDR3 protein: CASRRGQGYGYTF. For the CDR3, the DNA is TGTGCCAGCAGAAGGGGACAGGGGTATGGCTACACCTTC.

This clone was detected a few times. This sequence joins TRBV19 and TRBJ1-2; TRBD1 matches at 7 bases. V lost 3 bases to trimming and J lost 2 bases; unmatched junction nucleotides: 3. This CDR3 region has 14 residues. CDR1 and CDR2 from the germline V gene are LNHDA and SQIVND (reference sequence). This CDR3 is CASSIYRGNYGYTF. The CDR3 DNA sequence: TGTGCCAGTAGTATCTACAGGGGCAACTATGGCTACACCTTC. Full variable domain (rest looked up from reference TRBV19 and TRBJ1-2): DGGITQSPKYLFRKEGQNVTLSCEQNLNHDAMYWYRQDPGQGLRLIYYSQIVNDFQKGDIAEGYSVSREKKESFPLTVTSAQKNPTAFYLCASSIYRGNYGYTFGSGTRLTVV.

The chain joins TRBV7-2 to TRBJ1-5; 8 positions match TRBD1. V was clipped by 6 bases and J by 4 bases; unmatched bases: 5. Germline V lookup: CDR1 SGHTA, CDR2 FQGNSA. This CDR3 contains 14 residues. The CDR3 DNA follows: TGTGCCAGCAGTCGACAGGGGATGAATCAGCCCCAGCATTTT. Its protein product is CASSRQGMNQPQHF.

This clone was counted a few times. The CDR3 bases are TGTGCCAGCAGACTAGCGGGACTCGGGGAGCTGTTTTTT. It yields the protein CASRLAGLGELFF. The chain uses TRBV19 and TRBJ2-2; TRBD2 aligns across 11 bases. The CDR3 is made up of 13 amino acids. The junction had 4 bases not matched to a gene; V was cut back by 9 bases and J by 7 bases. Per germline, CDR1 LNHDA and CDR2 SQIVND (reference sequence).

This clone was detected a few times. V is TRBV6-1 and J is TRBJ1-4, with D perhaps TRBD1 (5 bases). The CDR3 extends over 13 amino acids. Trimming cost V 4 bases and J 7 bases, with 10 bases left between them. The germline V gene encodes CDR1 MNHNS and CDR2 SASEGT. The CDR3 nucleotides read TGTGCCAGCAGTGTCTCTACAGGTGAAAAACTGTTTTTT. This codes for CASSVSTGEKLFF.

The chain joins TRBV4-3 to TRBJ2-1; TRBD2 matches 8 bases. CDR1 is LGHNA and CDR2 is YSLEER in the germline V gene. The CDR3 spans 16 residues. V was clipped by 4 bases and J by 4 bases; unmatched bases: 9. CDR3 residues: CASSLGPTGGYNEQFF. In nucleotides, the CDR3 is TGCGCCAGCAGCCTCGGCCCTACGGGAGGGTACAATGAGCAGTTCTTC.

The chain uses TRBV28 and TRBJ1-1; tentatively, D is TRBD1 (5 bases). The germline gives CDR1 MDHEN, CDR2 SYDVKM. The length of the CDR3 is 14 residues. Trimming stripped 2 bases from V and 2 bases from J, with 9 bases between. The CDR3 DNA is TGTGCCAGCAGTTTAGTCCAGGGAAACACTGAAGCTTTCTTT. Encoded protein: CASSLVQGNTEAFF.

This clone was seen a handful of times. The CDR3 here is CASSLSTGIHEQYF. CDR3 coding DNA: TGCGCCAGCAGCTTATCTACAGGGATCCACGAGCAGTACTTC. The gene calls are TRBV5-1 and TRBJ2-7, with D perhaps TRBD1 (6 bases). The germline V gene encodes CDR1 SGHRS and CDR2 YFSETQ. The CDR3 length is 14 residues. V lost 2 bases to trimming and J lost 5 bases, with 14 bases between them.

This clone was counted between two and nine times. The rearrangement joins TRBV9 to TRBJ2-1; 7 bases fit TRBD1. CDR1 SGDLS and CDR2 YYNGEE come from the germline V gene. The CDR3 consists of 14 residues. Losses at the gene ends were 4 bases for V and 5 bases for J; bases not matched to a gene: 6. CDR3 DNA sequence: TGTGCCAGCAGCCAAATGGGACAGAACAATGAGCAGTTCTTC. It codes for CASSQMGQNNEQFF. Together with reference TRBV9 and TRBJ2-1, the CDR3 gives the full variable domain: DSGVTQTPKHLITATGQRVTLRCSPRSGDLSVYWYQQSLDQGLQFLIQYYNGEERAKGNILERFSAQQFPDLHSELNLSSLELGDSALYFCASSQMGQNNEQFFGPGTRLTVL.